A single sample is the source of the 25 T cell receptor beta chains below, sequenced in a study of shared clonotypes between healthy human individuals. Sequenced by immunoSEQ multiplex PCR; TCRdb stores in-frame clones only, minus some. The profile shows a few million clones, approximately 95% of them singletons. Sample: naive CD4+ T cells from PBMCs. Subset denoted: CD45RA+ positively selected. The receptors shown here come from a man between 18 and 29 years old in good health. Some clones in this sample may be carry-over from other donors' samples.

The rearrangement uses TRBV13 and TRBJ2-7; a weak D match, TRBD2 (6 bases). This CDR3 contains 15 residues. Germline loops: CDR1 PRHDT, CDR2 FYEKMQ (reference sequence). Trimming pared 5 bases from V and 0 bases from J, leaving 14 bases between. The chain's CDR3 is CASSPRGSGSYEQYF. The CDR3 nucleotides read TGTGCCAGCAGCCCCCGGGGTAGCGGCTCCTACGAGCAGTACTTC.

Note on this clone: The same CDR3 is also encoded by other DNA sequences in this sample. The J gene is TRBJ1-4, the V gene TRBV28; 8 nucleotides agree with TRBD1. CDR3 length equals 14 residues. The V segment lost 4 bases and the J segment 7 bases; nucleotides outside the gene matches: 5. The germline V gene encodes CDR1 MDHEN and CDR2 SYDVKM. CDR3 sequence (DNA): TGTGCCAGCAGTTCAGGGGGCGCGGGTGAAAAACTGTTTTTT. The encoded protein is CASSSGGAGEKLFF. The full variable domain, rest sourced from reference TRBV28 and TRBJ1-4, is DVKVTQSSRYLVKRTGEKVFLECVQDMDHENMFWYRQDPGLGLRLIYFSYDVKMKEKGDIPEGYSVSREKKERFSLILESASTNQTSMYLCASSSGGAGEKLFFGSGTQLSVL.

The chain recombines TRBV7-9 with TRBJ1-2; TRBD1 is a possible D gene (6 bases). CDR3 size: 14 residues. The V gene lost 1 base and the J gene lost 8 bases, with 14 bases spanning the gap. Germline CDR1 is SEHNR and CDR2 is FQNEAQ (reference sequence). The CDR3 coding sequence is TGTGCCAGCAGCTTAGAGGCGGGGGCAGGCGGCTACACCTTC. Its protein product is CASSLEAGAGGYTF. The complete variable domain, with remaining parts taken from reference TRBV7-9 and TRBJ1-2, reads DTGVSQNPRHKITKRGQNVTFRCDPISEHNRLYWYRQTLGQGPEFLTYFQNEAQLEKSRLLSDRFSAERPKGSFSTLEIQRTEQGDSAMYLCASSLEAGAGGYTFGSGTRLTVV.

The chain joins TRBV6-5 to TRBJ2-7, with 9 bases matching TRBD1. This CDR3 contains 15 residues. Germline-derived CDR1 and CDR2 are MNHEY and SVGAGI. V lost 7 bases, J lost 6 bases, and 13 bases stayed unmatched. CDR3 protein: CASTLNRGHTGEQYF. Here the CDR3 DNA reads TGTGCCAGCACCCTCAACAGGGGGCATACTGGCGAGCAGTACTTC.

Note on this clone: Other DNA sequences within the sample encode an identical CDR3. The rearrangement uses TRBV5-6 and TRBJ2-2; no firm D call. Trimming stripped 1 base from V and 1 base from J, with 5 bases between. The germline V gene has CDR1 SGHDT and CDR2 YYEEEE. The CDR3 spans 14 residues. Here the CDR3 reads CASSLRGNTGELFF. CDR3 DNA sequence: TGTGCCAGCAGCTTGCGAGGGAACACCGGGGAGCTGTTTTTT.

CDR3 bases: TGTGCCACAGACAGGGGTGGCACAGATACGCAGTATTTT. It is translated as CATDRGGTDTQYF. V and J are TRBV15 and TRBJ2-3; 8 bases match TRBD1. The V gene's germline CDR1 is LNHNV and CDR2 YYDKDF (reference sequence). V was clipped by 9 bases and J by 1 base; unmatched bases: 3. The CDR3 covers 13 residues.

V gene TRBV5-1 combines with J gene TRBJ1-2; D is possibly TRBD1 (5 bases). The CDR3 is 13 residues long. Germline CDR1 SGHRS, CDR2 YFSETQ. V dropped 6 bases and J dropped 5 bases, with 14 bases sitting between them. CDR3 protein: CASNRGGEYGYTF. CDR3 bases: TGCGCCAGCAACCGGGGGGGAGAGTATGGCTACACCTTC.

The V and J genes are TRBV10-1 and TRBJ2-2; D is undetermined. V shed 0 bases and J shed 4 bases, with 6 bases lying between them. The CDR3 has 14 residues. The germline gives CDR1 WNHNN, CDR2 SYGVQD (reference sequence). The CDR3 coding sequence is TGCGCCAGCAGTGAGTCGACGGGCACCGGGGAGCTGTTTTTT. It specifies CASSESTGTGELFF.

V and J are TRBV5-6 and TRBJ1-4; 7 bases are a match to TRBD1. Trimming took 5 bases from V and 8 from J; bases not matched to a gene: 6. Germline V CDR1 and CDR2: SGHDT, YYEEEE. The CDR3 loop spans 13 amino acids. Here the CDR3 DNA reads TGTGCCAGCAGGACAGGGTACAACGAAAAACTGTTTTTT. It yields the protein CASRTGYNEKLFF.

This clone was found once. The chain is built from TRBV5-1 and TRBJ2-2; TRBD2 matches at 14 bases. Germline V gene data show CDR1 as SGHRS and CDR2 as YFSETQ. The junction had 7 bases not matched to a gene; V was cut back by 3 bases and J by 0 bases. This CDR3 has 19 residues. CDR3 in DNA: TGCGCCAGCAGCTCTGGACTAGCGGGAGGAGCCCCGAACACCGGGGAGCTGTTTTTT. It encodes CASSSGLAGGAPNTGELFF.

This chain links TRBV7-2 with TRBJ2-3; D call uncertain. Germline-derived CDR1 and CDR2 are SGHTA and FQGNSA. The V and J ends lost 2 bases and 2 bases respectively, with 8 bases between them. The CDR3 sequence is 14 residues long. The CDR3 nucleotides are TGTGCCAGCAGCTTAAATGCAGTCACAGATACGCAGTATTTT. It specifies CASSLNAVTDTQYF. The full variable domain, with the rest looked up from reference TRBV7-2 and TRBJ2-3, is GAGVSQSPSNKVTEKGKDVELRCDPISGHTALYWYRQSLGQGLEFLIYFQGNSAPDKSGLPSDRFSAERTGGSVSTLTIQRTQQEDSAVYLCASSLNAVTDTQYFGPGTRLTVL.

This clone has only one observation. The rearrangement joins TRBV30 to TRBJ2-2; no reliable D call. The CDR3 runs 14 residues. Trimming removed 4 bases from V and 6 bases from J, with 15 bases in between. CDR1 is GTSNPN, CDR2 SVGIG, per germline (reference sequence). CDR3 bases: TGTGCCTGGACCCTTTCAGCGAATGCCGGGGAGCTGTTTTTT. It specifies CAWTLSANAGELFF.

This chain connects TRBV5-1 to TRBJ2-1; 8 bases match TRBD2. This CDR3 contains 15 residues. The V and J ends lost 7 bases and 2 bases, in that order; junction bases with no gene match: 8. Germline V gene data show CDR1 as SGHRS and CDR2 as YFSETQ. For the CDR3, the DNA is TGCGCCAGCCAACTACTAGCGGAGCCCTACAATGAGCAGTTCTTC. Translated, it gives CASQLLAEPYNEQFF.

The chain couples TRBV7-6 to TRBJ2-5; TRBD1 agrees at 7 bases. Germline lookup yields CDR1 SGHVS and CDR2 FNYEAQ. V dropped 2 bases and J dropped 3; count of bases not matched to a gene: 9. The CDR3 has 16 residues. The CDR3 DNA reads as TGTGCCAGCAGCTTACCTTTGACAGGGTTAGAAGAGACCCAGTACTTC. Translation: CASSLPLTGLEETQYF.

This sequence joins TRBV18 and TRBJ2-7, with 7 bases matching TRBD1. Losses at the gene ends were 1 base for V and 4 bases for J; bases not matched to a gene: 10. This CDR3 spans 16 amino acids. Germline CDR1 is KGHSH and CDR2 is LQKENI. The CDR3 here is CASSPQEHRGRYEQYF. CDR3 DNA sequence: TGTGCCAGCTCACCACAGGAGCATAGGGGGCGGTACGAGCAGTACTTC.

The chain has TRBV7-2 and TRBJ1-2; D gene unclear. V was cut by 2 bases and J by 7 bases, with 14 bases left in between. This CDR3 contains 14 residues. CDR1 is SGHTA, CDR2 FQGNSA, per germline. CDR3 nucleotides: TGTGCCAGCAGCTTAAGGGCCAGCGGTTCTGGCTACACCTTC. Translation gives CASSLRASGSGYTF.

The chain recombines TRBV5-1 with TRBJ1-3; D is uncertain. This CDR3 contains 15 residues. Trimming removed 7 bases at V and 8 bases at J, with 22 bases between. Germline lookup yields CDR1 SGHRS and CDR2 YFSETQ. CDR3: CASGSGSNLADTIYF. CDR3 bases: TGCGCCAGCGGTAGCGGGTCAAATCTGGCGGACACCATATATTTT.

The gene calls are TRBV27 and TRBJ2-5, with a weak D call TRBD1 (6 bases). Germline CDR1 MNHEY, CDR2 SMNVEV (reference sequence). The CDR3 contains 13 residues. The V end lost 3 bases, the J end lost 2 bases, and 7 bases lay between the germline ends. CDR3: CASSFGQQETQYF. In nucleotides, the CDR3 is TGTGCCAGCAGTTTCGGACAGCAAGAGACCCAGTACTTC.

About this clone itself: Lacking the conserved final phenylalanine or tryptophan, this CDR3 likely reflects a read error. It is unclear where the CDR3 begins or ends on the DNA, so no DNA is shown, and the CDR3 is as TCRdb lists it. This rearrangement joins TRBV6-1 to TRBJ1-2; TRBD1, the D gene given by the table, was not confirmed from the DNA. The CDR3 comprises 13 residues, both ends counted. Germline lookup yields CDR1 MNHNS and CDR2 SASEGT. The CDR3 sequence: CASSHHRYQGILV.

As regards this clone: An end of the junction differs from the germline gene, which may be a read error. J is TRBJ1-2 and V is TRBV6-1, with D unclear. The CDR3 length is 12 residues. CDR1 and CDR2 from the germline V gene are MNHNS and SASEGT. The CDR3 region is CAISDEGWGYTF. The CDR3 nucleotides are TGTGCCATCAGTGATGAAGGATGGGGCTACACCTTC.

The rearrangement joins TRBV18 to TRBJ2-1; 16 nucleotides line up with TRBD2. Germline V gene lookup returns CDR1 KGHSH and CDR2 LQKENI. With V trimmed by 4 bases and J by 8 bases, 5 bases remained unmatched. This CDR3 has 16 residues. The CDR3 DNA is TGTGCCAGCTCACAGGGACTAGCGGGAGGGCCTTATGAGCAGTTCTTC. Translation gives CASSQGLAGGPYEQFF.

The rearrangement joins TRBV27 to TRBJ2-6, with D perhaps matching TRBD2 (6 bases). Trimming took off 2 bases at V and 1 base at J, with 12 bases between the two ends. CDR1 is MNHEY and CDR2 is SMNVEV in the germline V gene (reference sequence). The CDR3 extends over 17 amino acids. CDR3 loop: CASSLGGGVSGANVLTF. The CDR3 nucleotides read TGTGCCAGCAGTTTAGGAGGAGGGGTTTCTGGGGCCAACGTCCTGACTTTC. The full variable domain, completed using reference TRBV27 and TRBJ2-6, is EAQVTQNPRYLITVTGKKLTVTCSQNMNHEYMSWYRQDPGLGLRQIYYSMNVEVTDKGDVPEGYKVSRKEKRNFPLILESPSPNQTSLYFCASSLGGGVSGANVLTFGAGSRLTVL.

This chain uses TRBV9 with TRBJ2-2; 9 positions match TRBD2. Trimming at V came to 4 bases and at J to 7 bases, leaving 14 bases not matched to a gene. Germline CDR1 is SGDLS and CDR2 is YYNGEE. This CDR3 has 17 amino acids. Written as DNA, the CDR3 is TGTGCCAGCAGCCTCGGCGGGGCGGGAGGGCCACACGGGGAGCTGTTTTTT. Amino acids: CASSLGGAGGPHGELFF.

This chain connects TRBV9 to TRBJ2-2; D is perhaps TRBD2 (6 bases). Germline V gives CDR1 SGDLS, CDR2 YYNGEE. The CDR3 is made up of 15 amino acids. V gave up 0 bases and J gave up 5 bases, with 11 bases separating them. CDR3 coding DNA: TGTGCCAGCAGCGTAGACGGGAGACCTACCGGGGAGCTGTTTTTT. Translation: CASSVDGRPTGELFF.

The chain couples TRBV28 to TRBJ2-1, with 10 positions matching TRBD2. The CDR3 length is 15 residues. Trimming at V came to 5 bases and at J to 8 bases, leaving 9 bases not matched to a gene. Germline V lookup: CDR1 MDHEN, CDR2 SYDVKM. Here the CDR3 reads CASSAPSGTSDEQFF. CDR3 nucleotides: TGTGCCAGCAGTGCCCCCTCCGGGACTAGCGATGAGCAGTTCTTC.